A selection of T cell receptor beta chains follows, all from one sample in a study of shared clonotypes between healthy human individuals. Sequenced by immunoSEQ multiplex PCR; TCRdb stores in-frame clones only, minus some. The data show 150,000 to 200,000 clones, with over 85% seen just once and more than 0.065% held by the top ten. The sample was naive CD4+ T cells sorted from blood. These receptors were obtained from a woman between 25 and 40 years old in good health. The CDR3 runs from the conserved cysteine through the conserved F or W. D genes are given only for firm matches. Clone size, where shown, is once, few, many, or a class for clones that have expanded.

>NA|TRBV2|TRBJ2-1|TRBD2
TGTGCCAGCAGTGAAGCGCTTAGGACTAGCGGAAACAATGAGCAGTTCTTC
CASSEALRTSGNNEQFF
>NA|TRBV4-1|TRBJ2-7|NA
TGCGCCAGCAGCCAACTGGGACGGAAAGGGGGCGAGCAGTACTTC
CASSQLGRKGGEQYF
>NA|TRBV5-1|TRBJ2-7|TRBD2
TGCGCCAGCAGCTTTGTTGACGGGGGGAATTCCTACGAGCAGTACTTC
CASSFVDGGNSYEQYF
>NA|TRBV10-3|TRBJ1-5|NA
TGTGCCATCAGTGAAAACACGATGACTCAGCCCCAGCATTTT
CAISENTMTQPQHF
>NA|TRBV2|TRBJ1-4|TRBD1
TGTGCCAGCAGCGGGACAGGGGGGCTTGAAAAACTGTTTTTT
CASSGTGGLEKLFF
>NA|TRBV19|TRBJ1-3|NA
TGTGCCAGTAGTATTCCCAACTCTGGAAACACCATATATTTT
CASSIPNSGNTIYF
>few|TRBV2|TRBJ2-7|NA
TGTGCCAGCAGTGAAGGATGGGATCACGAGCAGTACTTC
CASSEGWDHEQYF
>NA|TRBV5-6|TRBJ1-6|NA
TGTGCCAGCAGCTTGGTTGGGAGTAATTCACCCCTCCACTTT
CASSLVGSNSPLHF
>NA|TRBV6-1|TRBJ2-7|NA
TGTGCCAGCAGTGTGGTGATAAGCTCCTACGAGCAGTACTTC
CASSVVISSYEQYF
>few|TRBV19|TRBJ2-2|NA
TGTGCCAGTAGTATAGATCCAGGATCCGGGGAGCTGTTTTTT
CASSIDPGSGELFF
>once|TRBV5-4|TRBJ1-3|NA
TGTGCCAGCAGCCAAATTCCCAGGTCTGGAAACACCATATATTTT
CASSQIPRSGNTIYF
>NA|TRBV2|TRBJ2-7|TRBD2
TGTGCCAGTCTCGGGGGGGGCCTCTCTTACGAGCAGTACTTC
CASLGGGLSYEQYF
>NA|TRBV6-5|TRBJ2-7|TRBD2
TGTGCCAGCAGTTACGGTCGGGCGGGAGGAGCCTACGAGCAGTACTTC
CASSYGRAGGAYEQYF
>once|TRBV28|TRBJ1-4|NA
TGTGTCTCAGGGCATAATGAAAAACTGTTTTTT
CVSGHNEKLFF
>NA|TRBV5-8|TRBJ2-7|TRBD2
TGTGCCAGCAGCTTCCTAGCGGGACTTCGCGAGCAGTACTTC
CASSFLAGLREQYF
>NA|TRBV19|TRBJ2-7|TRBD1
TGTGCCAGTAGTTCTCCGGGGACGACAGGGTCGGGCGAGCAGTACTTC
CASSSPGTTGSGEQYF
>NA|TRBV19|TRBJ2-4|TRBD1
TGTGCCAGTAGTCGGGACAGCCGATTAGCCAAAAACATTCAGTACTTC
CASSRDSRLAKNIQYF
>NA|TRBV5-1|TRBJ2-5|TRBD2
TGCGCCAGCAGCCCCAGCCAACTAGCGGGAGGAGAGACCCAGTACTTC
CASSPSQLAGGETQYF
>NA|TRBV5-4|TRBJ1-5|NA
TGTGCCAGCAGCAAAGAGGGATCCGGTCAGCCCCAGCATTTT
CASSKEGSGQPQHF
>NA|TRBV2|TRBJ1-6|NA
TGTGCCAGCAGTGAAGCGCAGGCGGGGGTGAATTCACCCCTCCACTTT
CASSEAQAGVNSPLHF
>NA|TRBV5-1|TRBJ2-7|NA
TGCGCCAGCAGCATTCACCCCTACGAGCAGTACTTC
CASSIHPYEQYF
>NA|TRBV5-1|TRBJ2-6|NA
TGCGCCACCCGACAGCGCGACTCTGGGGCCAACGTCCTGACTTTC
CATRQRDSGANVLTF
>once|TRBV6-1|TRBJ2-5|NA
TGTGCCAGCAGTGAACAACCTCAGGCGCAAGAGACCCAGTACTTC
CASSEQPQAQETQYF
>NA|TRBV6-1|TRBJ2-7|TRBD2
TGTGCCAGCAGTGAAGTACTAGCGGGGTCCTACGAGCAGTACTTC
CASSEVLAGSYEQYF
>NA|TRBV4-1|TRBJ2-7|TRBD2
TGCGCCAGCACCTTGGGGGCTAGCGGGAGGTCCTACGAGCAGTACTTC
CASTLGASGRSYEQYF
>NA|TRBV5-1|TRBJ2-7|TRBD1
TGCGCCAGCAGCCTCGGGACAGACGACGAGCAGTACTTC
CASSLGTDDEQYF
>NA|TRBV5-1|TRBJ2-7|NA
TGCGCCAGCAGCTTGGGGGATTTCCCGGGACACTACTACGAGCAGTACTTC
CASSLGDFPGHYYEQYF
>NA|TRBV28|TRBJ2-5|TRBD2
TGTGCCAGCAGCCCGATCCTAGCGGGAATGGAGACCCAGTACTTC
CASSPILAGMETQYF
>NA|TRBV2|TRBJ2-1|TRBD2
TGTGCCACTGCTAGCGGGCCCGGCTTTGGTGAGCAGTTCTTC
CATASGPGFGEQFF
>NA|TRBV6-5|TRBJ2-1|NA
TGTGCCAGCAGCCAGGGGTACAATGAGCAGTTCTTC
CASSQGYNEQFF
>NA|TRBV28|TRBJ1-1|TRBD1
TGTGCCAGCAGTCACATACCGGGACAGGGGGCGAGGGCCACTGAAGCTTTCTTT
CASSHIPGQGARATEAFF
>NA|TRBV5-1|TRBJ2-6|NA
TGCGCCAGCAGCTTGGAGGCAGGGAACTCTGGGGCCAACGTCCTGACTTTC
CASSLEAGNSGANVLTF
>NA|TRBV7-2|TRBJ1-4|NA
TGTGCCAGCAGCCAAGAGGCACGGCGGCCGGAAAAACTGTTTTTT
CASSQEARRPEKLFF
>once|TRBV30|TRBJ1-3|NA
TGTGCCTGGGGGGGGGTCTCCTCTGGAAACACCATATATTTT
CAWGGVSSGNTIYF
>NA|TRBV19|TRBJ2-3|NA
TGCGCCAGTACCTCCCGAGGCAGCACAGATACGCAGTATTTT
CASTSRGSTDTQYF
>NA|TRBV4-1|TRBJ1-2|NA
TGCGCCAGCAGCCAATCGGGACGGATCAACTATGGCTACACCTTC
CASSQSGRINYGYTF
>NA|TRBV2|TRBJ1-1|TRBD1
TGTGCCACCCACAGGGGAGGGAACACTGAAGCTTTCTTT
CATHRGGNTEAFF
>NA|TRBV6-5|TRBJ2-7|NA
TGTGCCAGCAGTTCCTTCGCCTACGAGCAGTACTTC
CASSSFAYEQYF
>NA|TRBV9|TRBJ2-7|NA
TGTGCCAGCAGCGTAGGGCGGGGAAGCTCCTACGAGCAGTACTTC
CASSVGRGSSYEQYF